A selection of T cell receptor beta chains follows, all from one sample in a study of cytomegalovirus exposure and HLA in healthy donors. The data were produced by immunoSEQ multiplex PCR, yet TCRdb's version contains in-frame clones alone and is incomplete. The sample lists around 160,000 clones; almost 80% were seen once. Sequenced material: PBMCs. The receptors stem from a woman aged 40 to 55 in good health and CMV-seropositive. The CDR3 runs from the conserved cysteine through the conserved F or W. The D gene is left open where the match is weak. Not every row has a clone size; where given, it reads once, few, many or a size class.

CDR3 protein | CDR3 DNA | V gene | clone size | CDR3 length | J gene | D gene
CASSLQGSMNTEAFF | TGCGCCAGCAGCTTGCAGGGTTCTATGAACACTGAAGCTTTCTTT | TRBV5-1 | few | 15 | TRBJ1-1 | -
CASTPDRGYGYTF | TGTGCCAGCACGCCGGACAGGGGATATGGCTACACCTTC | TRBV6-1 | - | 13 | TRBJ1-2 | TRBD1
CASRPREGGPQETQYF | TGTGCCAGCAGACCGCGGGAGGGGGGACCTCAAGAGACCCAGTACTTC | TRBV2 | - | 16 | TRBJ2-5 | TRBD2
CASSPTRDRGYEQYF | TGTGCCAGCAGCCCTACCCGGGACAGGGGGTACGAGCAGTACTTC | TRBV13 | - | 15 | TRBJ2-7 | TRBD1
CASRGRTTNEKLFF | TGTGCCAGCAGGGGCCGGACAACTAATGAAAAACTGTTTTTT | TRBV6-1 | - | 14 | TRBJ1-4 | -
CASSLRVYSGNTIYF | TGTGCCAGCAGTTTGAGGGTCTACTCTGGAAACACCATATATTTT | TRBV28 | - | 15 | TRBJ1-3 | -
CASSASTGRTEAFF | TGTGCCAGCAGCGCGTCAACAGGGCGGACTGAAGCTTTCTTT | TRBV9 | - | 14 | TRBJ1-1 | -
CASSPRLAGGRNEQFF | TGTGCCAGCAGCCCGAGACTAGCGGGGGGGAGGAATGAGCAGTTCTTC | TRBV7-9 | - | 16 | TRBJ2-1 | TRBD2
CASSLAGGSQGEQYF | TGCGCCAGCAGCTTGGCCGGTGGGTCTCAGGGCGAGCAGTACTTC | TRBV5-1 | - | 15 | TRBJ2-7 | -
CASSLTRAGAGELFF | TGTGCCAGCAGCTTAACCAGGGCGGGGGCCGGGGAGCTGTTTTTT | TRBV7-3 | - | 15 | TRBJ2-2 | TRBD2
CASSFDRVNTEAFF | TGTGCCAGCAGTTTTGACAGGGTGAACACTGAAGCTTTCTTT | TRBV28 | - | 14 | TRBJ1-1 | TRBD1
CASSSGTGGSGNTIYF | TGTGCCAGCTCGTCCGGGACAGGCGGCTCTGGAAACACCATATATTTT | TRBV18 | - | 16 | TRBJ1-3 | TRBD1
CASSGYFQETQYF | TGTGCCAGCAGCGGTTACTTCCAAGAGACCCAGTACTTC | TRBV14 | - | 13 | TRBJ2-5 | -
CASSLSAGISGYTF | TGCGCCAGCAGCTTGTCCGCGGGAATCTCTGGCTACACCTTC | TRBV5-1 | - | 14 | TRBJ1-2 | -
CASSLLAAKNIQYF | TGTGCCAGCAGTTTACTAGCGGCCAAAAACATTCAGTACTTC | TRBV27 | - | 14 | TRBJ2-4 | -
CASSLAQGDGSPLHF | TGCGCCAGCAGCTTGGCCCAGGGTGACGGTTCACCCCTCCACTTT | TRBV5-1 | - | 15 | TRBJ1-6 | -
CAISEDSNGYGYTF | TGTGCCATCAGTGAGGATAGCAATGGCTATGGCTACACCTTC | TRBV10-3 | - | 14 | TRBJ1-2 | -
CASSGTGENTDTQYF | TGCGCCAGCAGCGGGACGGGGGAAAACACAGATACGCAGTATTTT | TRBV5-1 | - | 15 | TRBJ2-3 | -
CASSPQGLRQETQYF | TGTGCCAGCAGCCCCCAGGGCTTACGTCAAGAGACCCAGTACTTC | TRBV9 | - | 15 | TRBJ2-5 | -
CASSPLSGFNNEQFF | TGTGCCAGCTCACCCTTATCGGGATTTAACAATGAGCAGTTCTTC | TRBV18 | - | 15 | TRBJ2-1 | -
CSLELPPTKLFF | TGCAGCTTAGAACTACCCCCCACCAAACTGTTTTTT | TRBV29-1 | - | 12 | TRBJ1-4 | -
CASSPGQGAGNEQFF | TGTGCCAGCAGCCCAGGACAGGGGGCGGGTAATGAGCAGTTCTTC | TRBV5-4 | - | 15 | TRBJ2-1 | TRBD1
CASSQQSPEAFF | TGTGCCAGCAGTCAACAGAGCCCTGAAGCTTTCTTT | TRBV2 | - | 12 | TRBJ1-1 | -
CASSRLGQGVLGSPLHF | TGTGCCAGCAGCCGACTTGGACAGGGGGTTTTGGGTTCACCCCTCCACTTT | TRBV7-9 | - | 17 | TRBJ1-6 | TRBD1
CASSIYLSGTEAFF | TGTGCCAGTAGTATCTATCTCTCGGGGACTGAAGCTTTCTTT | TRBV19 | - | 14 | TRBJ1-1 | -
CASSEAGGDTGELFF | TGTGCCAGCAGTGAAGCAGGCGGGGACACCGGGGAGCTGTTTTTT | TRBV2 | - | 15 | TRBJ2-2 | -
CASSLDPADFYEQYF | TGTGCCAGCAGCTTAGACCCCGCGGATTTTTACGAGCAGTACTTC | TRBV7-2 | - | 15 | TRBJ2-7 | -
CASSPDREEPQHF | TGTGCCAGCAGCCCCGACAGGGAAGAGCCCCAGCATTTT | TRBV11-3 | - | 13 | TRBJ1-5 | TRBD1
CAWRSGMSTGELFF | TGTGCCTGGAGATCCGGGATGAGCACCGGGGAGCTGTTTTTT | TRBV30 | - | 14 | TRBJ2-2 | -
CASSNTIAGTLTYEQYF | TGTGCCAGCAGCAATACAATAGCCGGGACACTTACCTACGAGCAGTACTTC | TRBV28 | - | 17 | TRBJ2-7 | -
CASSPGGGGPFETQYF | TGTGCCAGCAGCCCGGGGGGTGGAGGTCCGTTTGAGACCCAGTACTTC | TRBV4-2 | few | 16 | TRBJ2-5 | TRBD2
CATSREQVPAYEQYF | TGTGCCACCAGCAGAGAACAGGTCCCCGCCTACGAGCAGTACTTC | TRBV15 | once | 15 | TRBJ2-7 | -
CASSPWDRGETQYF | TGTGCCAGCAGCCCCTGGGACAGGGGAGAGACCCAGTACTTC | TRBV7-9 | - | 14 | TRBJ2-5 | TRBD1
CAWRGTGELFF | TGTGCCTGGCGGGGCACCGGGGAGCTGTTTTTT | TRBV30 | once | 11 | TRBJ2-2 | -
CASSLVRGRGFTEAFF | TGTGCCAGCAGCTTGGTACGGGGACGGGGGTTCACTGAAGCTTTCTTT | TRBV5-6 | few | 16 | TRBJ1-1 | -
CASSLVQGGYEQYF | TGTGCCAGCAGCTTGGTACAGGGGGGGTACGAGCAGTACTTC | TRBV5-6 | - | 14 | TRBJ2-7 | -
CASSLELTGEKLFF | TGCGCCAGCAGCTTGGAACTCACAGGTGAAAAACTGTTTTTT | TRBV5-1 | few | 14 | TRBJ1-4 | -
CASSLRDSSVYTF | TGTGCCAGCAGCCTCCGGGACAGTTCCGTCTACACCTTC | TRBV5-4 | - | 13 | TRBJ1-2 | TRBD1
CASRRGQGIGSNQPQHF | TGTGCCAGCCGCCGGGGACAGGGGATAGGTAGCAATCAGCCCCAGCATTTT | TRBV21-1 | - | 17 | TRBJ1-5 | -
CASSEGDRGRTGYTF | TGTGCCAGCAGTGAAGGCGACAGGGGGAGGACTGGCTACACCTTC | TRBV6-1 | - | 15 | TRBJ1-2 | TRBD1